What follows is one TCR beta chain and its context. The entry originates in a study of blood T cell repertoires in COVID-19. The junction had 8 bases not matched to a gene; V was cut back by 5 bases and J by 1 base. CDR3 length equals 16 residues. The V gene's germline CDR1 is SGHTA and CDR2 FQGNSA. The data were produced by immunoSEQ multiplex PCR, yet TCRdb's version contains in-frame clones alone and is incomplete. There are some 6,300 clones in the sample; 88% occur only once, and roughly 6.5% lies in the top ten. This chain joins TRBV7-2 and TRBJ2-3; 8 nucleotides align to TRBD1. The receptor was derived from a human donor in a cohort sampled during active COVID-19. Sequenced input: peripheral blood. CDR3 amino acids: CASSPRQGLGTDTQYF. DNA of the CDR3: TGTGCCAGCAGCCCAAGACAGGGGCTGGGCACAGATACGCAGTATTTT.